The 31 T cell receptor beta chains presented below share a single source sample, sequenced in a study of shared clonotypes between healthy human individuals (dated by TCRdb to 2020 to 2021). The library was built by means of the immunoSEQ multiplex PCR assay. In TCRdb, the immuneACCESS table is reduced to in-frame sequences with V and J assigned. These tables do not hold every clone; where another copy was compared, an unresolved V gene accounts for under half, and the others remain unexplained. Recorded for this sample are around 2,000,000 clones; about 93% of them occurred a single time. The top ten hold under 2% of the sample. For the CD8 naive samples, CD45RO-negative cells were positively selected for CCR7, yielding a CD45RA+CCR7+ population from which TemRA cells were excluded. The specimen was naive CD8+ T cells from PBMCs. The sample's cell subset or site label is to be understood as: CD45RA+CCR7+. The receptor set was obtained from a man in his late teens or twenties in good health. Some clones in this sample may be carry-over from other donors' samples.

The chain is built from TRBV6-6 and TRBJ2-7; 7 bases align to TRBD1. The CDR3 length is 14 residues. The V gene end was trimmed by 2 bases and the J gene end by 0 bases; junction bases not matched to a gene: 1. Germline lookup yields CDR1 MNHNY and CDR2 SVGAGI (reference sequence). CDR3 sequence reads: CASSYGDSSYEQYF. The CDR3 nucleotides are TGTGCCAGCAGTTACGGGGACAGCTCCTACGAGCAGTACTTC.

The chain is built from TRBV27 and TRBJ2-1; tentatively, D is TRBD1 (5 bases). Trimming left V 8 bases short and J 7 bases short, with 15 bases between. The germline gives CDR1 MNHEY, CDR2 SMNVEV (reference sequence). The CDR3 has 13 residues. CDR3 in amino acids: CASGMGPGNEQFF. The CDR3 region has the DNA TGTGCCAGCGGGATGGGGCCAGGGAATGAGCAGTTCTTC.

The genes are TRBV2 and TRBJ1-2, with no clear D. Germline CDR1 SNHLY, CDR2 FYNNEI. This CDR3 comprises 14 residues. V was clipped by 2 bases and J by 6 bases, with 13 bases between them. In DNA form, the CDR3 reads TGTGCCAGCAGTGAATACGAGGGTAGGGATGGCTACACCTTC. This translates into CASSEYEGRDGYTF.

The V and J genes are TRBV11-2 and TRBJ2-1, with 14 bases that match TRBD2. The germline V gene encodes CDR1 SGHAT and CDR2 FQNNGV. V shed 5 bases and J 0 bases; nucleotides not matched to a gene: 3. The CDR3 has 17 amino acids. CDR3 sequence reads: CASSAGTSGSSYNEQFF. Here the CDR3 DNA reads TGTGCCAGCAGCGCTGGGACTAGCGGGAGCTCCTACAATGAGCAGTTCTTC.

The gene calls are TRBV19 and TRBJ2-6, with 7 bases that match TRBD2. The germline V gene encodes CDR1 LNHDA and CDR2 SQIVND (reference sequence). The V and J ends lost 5 bases and 4 bases, in that order; junction bases with no gene match: 5. The CDR3 consists of 15 residues. The CDR3 region has the DNA TGTGCCAGTAGTGCTAGCGGCGGCGGGGCCAACGTCCTGACTTTC. Amino acids: CASSASGGGANVLTF.

This chain uses TRBV13 with TRBJ2-4; D remains ambiguous. Trimming took 2 bases from V and 1 from J, leaving 12 bases between them. This CDR3 is 16 amino acids long. Germline CDR1 is PRHDT and CDR2 is FYEKMQ (reference sequence). The chain's CDR3 is CASSLTPEMAKNIQYF. The CDR3 nucleotides are TGTGCCAGCAGCTTAACACCGGAGATGGCCAAAAACATTCAGTACTTC.

J is TRBJ2-7 and V is TRBV7-3; D gene ambiguous. V was shortened by 1 base and J by 6 bases, with 16 bases between the two germline ends. The CDR3 consists of 15 residues. CDR1 SGHTA and CDR2 FQGTGA come from the germline V gene. The CDR3 sequence: CASSLIAEWGSEQYF. The CDR3 coding sequence is TGTGCCAGCAGCTTAATCGCGGAGTGGGGATCCGAGCAGTACTTC. The full variable domain, with the rest looked up from reference TRBV7-3 and TRBJ2-7, is GAGVSQTPSNKVTEKGKYVELRCDPISGHTALYWYRQSLGQGPEFLIYFQGTGAADDSGLPNDRFFAVRPEGSVSTLKIQRTERGDSAVYLCASSLIAEWGSEQYFGPGTRLTVT.

The rearrangement joins TRBV2 to TRBJ2-7; D gene uncertain. The ends were cut back, 6 bases at V and 5 bases at J, with 2 bases in the middle. The CDR3 contains 9 residues. Looked up from germline, CDR1 is SNHLY and CDR2 is FYNNEI. This CDR3 is CASSNEQYF. The CDR3 region has the DNA TGTGCCAGCAGCAACGAGCAGTACTTC.

The chain employs TRBV27 and TRBJ2-7; D is uncertain. Per germline, CDR1 MNHEY and CDR2 SMNVEV (reference sequence). V lost 4 bases, J lost 1 base, and 17 bases lay in between. The CDR3 is 16 residues long. The CDR3 coding sequence is TGTGCCAGCAGTTCGGTTCTCAGTAGTTCATCCTACGAGCAGTACTTC. Protein sequence: CASSSVLSSSSYEQYF.

This clone was counted once. The V and J genes are TRBV4-3 and TRBJ1-1, with D possibly being TRBD1 (6 bases). The V gene lost 2 bases and the J gene lost 0 bases, with 19 bases spanning the gap. Germline CDR1 reads LGHNA; CDR2 reads YSLEER. The CDR3 contains 18 residues. CDR3: CASSQFRQDLGMNTEAFF. The CDR3 DNA follows: TGCGCCAGCAGCCAATTCAGACAGGACTTGGGTATGAACACTGAAGCTTTCTTT.

The chain employs TRBV27 and TRBJ2-2, with 7 nucleotides matching TRBD2. This CDR3 has 15 residues. Germline CDR1 reads MNHEY; CDR2 reads SMNVEV (reference sequence). V gave up 4 bases and J gave up 4 bases; unmatched junction bases: 6. The CDR3 DNA reads as TGTGCCAGCAGTTCCCGGCGGGAGAGCACCGGGGAGCTGTTTTTT. Its translation is CASSSRRESTGELFF.

This chain joins TRBV5-1 and TRBJ1-2; the match to TRBD1 covers 9 bases. The J segment lost 7 bases and the V segment lost 4 bases, leaving 11 bases of the junction unmatched. The CDR3 spans 15 residues. Germline V lookup: CDR1 SGHRS, CDR2 YFSETQ. DNA of the CDR3: TGCGCCAGCAGCCCAGCACAGGGGGCGCAACGTGGCTACACCTTC. This encodes CASSPAQGAQRGYTF. The complete variable domain, with remaining parts taken from reference TRBV5-1 and TRBJ1-2, reads KAGVTQTPRYLIKTRGQQVTLSCSPISGHRSVSWYQQTPGQGLQFLFEYFSETQRNKGNFPGRFSGRQFSNSRSEMNVSTLELGDSALYLCASSPAQGAQRGYTFGSGTRLTVV.

The DNA of the CDR3 is TGTGCCAGCAGTTTCCCTCGGGGCGAGCAGTACTTC. Translated, it gives CASSFPRGEQYF. The chain combines TRBV25-1 with TRBJ2-5; tentative D call: TRBD2 (5 bases). The assigned J gene may be wrong: the sequence end matches TRBJ2-7 better. Germline CDR1 MGHDK, CDR2 SYGVNS. The CDR3 sequence is 12 residues long.

The chain has TRBV5-1 and TRBJ2-7; 10 bases agree with TRBD2. The CDR3 is 15 residues long. Germline V CDR1 and CDR2: SGHRS, YFSETQ. V lost 0 bases and J lost 7; bases outside the gene matches: 7. CDR3 DNA: TGCGCCAGCAGCTTGGGACTAGCGGGCCAGCGTGAGCAGTACTTC. Protein sequence: CASSLGLAGQREQYF.

This chain uses TRBV5-1 with TRBJ2-1, with TRBD2 matching over 8 bases. V was pared by 0 bases and J by 4 bases, with 9 bases of the junction left unmatched. The germline V gene has CDR1 SGHRS and CDR2 YFSETQ. The CDR3 is 17 amino acids. As DNA, the CDR3 is TGCGCCAGCAGCTTGGGACGACGGGAGGGTGGGTACAATGAGCAGTTCTTC. This gives the protein CASSLGRREGGYNEQFF. Using reference TRBV5-1 and TRBJ2-1 for the parts outside the CDR3, the full variable domain is KAGVTQTPRYLIKTRGQQVTLSCSPISGHRSVSWYQQTPGQGLQFLFEYFSETQRNKGNFPGRFSGRQFSNSRSEMNVSTLELGDSALYLCASSLGRREGGYNEQFFGPGTRLTVL.

The rearrangement uses TRBV19 and TRBJ2-1; the D gene is possibly TRBD1 (6 bases). Germline loops: CDR1 LNHDA, CDR2 SQIVND (reference sequence). Trimming left V 3 bases short and J 3 bases short, with 12 bases between. CDR3 length equals 15 residues. The CDR3 DNA is TGTGCCAGTAGTATTACAACAGGGTACTACAATGAGCAGTTCTTC. Protein: CASSITTGYYNEQFF.

The rearrangement links TRBV29-1 to TRBJ2-7; TRBD1 matches 8 bases. After removal of 2 bases from V and 5 bases from J, the junction contained 8 bases not matched to a gene. This CDR3 contains 14 residues. The V gene's germline CDR1 is SQVTM and CDR2 ANQGSEA. The CDR3 DNA is TGCAGCGTTGAAACACGGGACAGGTACCACGAGCAGTACTTC. Protein sequence: CSVETRDRYHEQYF.

The J gene is TRBJ2-7, the V gene TRBV5-5; D uncertain. Germline-derived CDR1 and CDR2 are SGHKS and YYEKEE (reference sequence). The CDR3 is made up of 15 amino acids. With 5 bases removed from V and 2 bases from J, the gap between germline ends came to 17 bases. The CDR3 loop reads CASSQGSEKPYEQYF. CDR3 bases: TGTGCCAGCAGTCAAGGAAGCGAGAAACCCTACGAGCAGTACTTC.

V usage is TRBV27 and J usage is TRBJ2-7; TRBD2 matches 8 bases. CDR1 and CDR2 (germline): MNHEY, SMNVEV (reference sequence). J lost 5 bases, V lost 6 bases, and 12 bases had no gene match. The CDR3 runs to 15 residues. The CDR3 here is CASRQTGGRMNEQYF. The CDR3 DNA is TGTGCCAGCAGACAGACCGGCGGGAGGATGAACGAGCAGTACTTC.

This chain uses TRBV5-1 with TRBJ1-4; D is possibly TRBD1 (6 bases). Deletions cut 1 base from V and 0 bases from J, with 10 bases between. Per the germline V gene, CDR1 is SGHRS and CDR2 is YFSETQ. The CDR3 totals 16 residues. CDR3 in DNA: TGCGCCAGCAGCTTGTGGGGGCGCCCAACTAATGAAAAACTGTTTTTT. As protein: CASSLWGRPTNEKLFF.

The chain recombines TRBV7-2 with TRBJ1-4; D is perhaps TRBD1 (5 bases). Trimming removed 2 bases at V and 4 bases at J, with 14 bases between. The V gene's germline CDR1 is SGHTA and CDR2 FQGNSA. The CDR3 runs 16 residues. CDR3 nucleotides: TGTGCCAGCAGCTTATCGGGGGACGGCGGTAATGAAAAACTGTTTTTT. Residues: CASSLSGDGGNEKLFF.

V is TRBV18 and J is TRBJ1-5; D possibly corresponds to TRBD1 (6 bases). This CDR3 comprises 16 residues. The V gene's germline CDR1 is KGHSH and CDR2 LQKENI. V gave up 4 bases and J gave up 0 bases, with 13 bases separating them. The CDR3 DNA reads as TGTGCCAGCTCACTACGACAGGCCTATAGCAATCAGCCCCAGCATTTT. Amino acids: CASSLRQAYSNQPQHF.

This sequence joins TRBV18 and TRBJ1-2, with 11 bases fitting TRBD1. J gave up 8 bases and V 5 bases, and 4 bases lay outside the gene matches. The CDR3 covers 13 residues. Per germline, CDR1 KGHSH and CDR2 LQKENI. CDR3 in amino acids: CASSGQGAKGYTF. CDR3 nucleotide sequence: TGTGCCAGCTCAGGACAGGGGGCGAAAGGCTACACCTTC. Variable domain in full (rest from reference TRBV18 and TRBJ1-2): NAGVMQNPRHLVRRRGQEARLRCSPMKGHSHVYWYRQLPEEGLKFMVYLQKENIIDESGMPKERFSAEFPKEGPSILRIQQVVRGDSAAYFCASSGQGAKGYTFGSGTRLTVV.

This sequence joins TRBV9 and TRBJ1-1; 10 bases line up with TRBD1. Trimming cost V 2 bases and J 2 bases; bases outside gene matches: 3. CDR1 is SGDLS, CDR2 YYNGEE, per germline. This CDR3 has 15 amino acids. The CDR3 coding sequence is TGTGCCAGCAGCGTGACAGGGGGCTTTAACACTGAAGCTTTCTTT. Translated, it gives CASSVTGGFNTEAFF.

The chain links TRBV7-9 to TRBJ2-3; no firm D call. The germline V gene encodes CDR1 SEHNR and CDR2 FQNEAQ (reference sequence). V was clipped by 1 base and J by 4 bases, with 12 bases between them. The CDR3 contains 15 residues. DNA for the CDR3: TGTGCCAGCAGCTTAGAGCCCCGGGCAGCAGATACGCAGTATTTT. Translated, it gives CASSLEPRAADTQYF.

This clone was seen only once. The J gene is TRBJ2-7, the V gene TRBV7-9; D call uncertain. Germline V gene lookup returns CDR1 SEHNR and CDR2 FQNEAQ (reference sequence). The CDR3 sequence is 16 residues long. With 2 bases removed from V and 6 bases from J, the gap between germline ends came to 20 bases. CDR3: CASSLNQNPIALEQYF. CDR3 DNA: TGTGCCAGCAGCTTAAACCAAAACCCGATAGCACTCGAGCAGTACTTC.

The CDR3 DNA is TGTGCCAGCAGTGTACCCAGACTAGCGGGAGGGCCGGGTGATGAGCAGTTCTTC. Amino acid sequence: CASSVPRLAGGPGDEQFF. The gene calls are TRBV27 and TRBJ2-1, with 14 nucleotides matching TRBD2. Germline CDR1 reads MNHEY; CDR2 reads SMNVEV (reference sequence). This CDR3 has 18 amino acids. V lost 5 bases to trimming and J lost 8 bases; unmatched junction nucleotides: 14.

The CDR3: CASSSWTEETQYF. In DNA form, the CDR3 reads TGTGCCAGCAGCTCTTGGACAGAAGAGACCCAGTACTTC. V usage is TRBV4-2 and J usage is TRBJ2-5; D perhaps matches TRBD1 (6 bases). Germline assignment: CDR1 LGHNA and CDR2 YNFKEQ. The CDR3 is 13 amino acids. With 5 bases removed from V and 3 bases from J, the gap between germline ends came to 10 bases.

The chain recombines TRBV6-1 with TRBJ2-7; D call uncertain. The CDR3 is 13 amino acids. Germline V gives CDR1 MNHNS, CDR2 SASEGT. Between the trimmed V and J ends, which lost 10 bases and 6 bases, there was a span of 19 bases. The CDR3 sequence: CATRHLGVSEQYF. As DNA, the CDR3 is TGTGCCACTCGACACCTGGGCGTTTCCGAGCAGTACTTC.

This clone occurred once. In DNA form, the CDR3 reads TGCGCCAGCAGCCAGCAGAGCTCCTACGAGCAGTACTTC. It yields the protein CASSQQSSYEQYF. The V call is TRBV4-1, the J call TRBJ2-7; no clear D. Trimming shortened V by 3 bases and J by 0 bases, and 6 bases separated the two germline ends. The CDR3 length is 13 residues. Germline V CDR1 and CDR2: MGHRA, YSYEKL.

The V and J genes are TRBV5-6 and TRBJ2-6, with D unresolved. V gave up 0 bases and J gave up 3 bases, with 10 bases separating them. The germline gives CDR1 SGHDT, CDR2 YYEEEE. The CDR3 sequence is 16 residues long. The CDR3 region is CASSLVFVGGANVLTF. CDR3 in DNA: TGTGCCAGCAGCTTGGTATTCGTGGGTGGGGCCAACGTCCTGACTTTC.